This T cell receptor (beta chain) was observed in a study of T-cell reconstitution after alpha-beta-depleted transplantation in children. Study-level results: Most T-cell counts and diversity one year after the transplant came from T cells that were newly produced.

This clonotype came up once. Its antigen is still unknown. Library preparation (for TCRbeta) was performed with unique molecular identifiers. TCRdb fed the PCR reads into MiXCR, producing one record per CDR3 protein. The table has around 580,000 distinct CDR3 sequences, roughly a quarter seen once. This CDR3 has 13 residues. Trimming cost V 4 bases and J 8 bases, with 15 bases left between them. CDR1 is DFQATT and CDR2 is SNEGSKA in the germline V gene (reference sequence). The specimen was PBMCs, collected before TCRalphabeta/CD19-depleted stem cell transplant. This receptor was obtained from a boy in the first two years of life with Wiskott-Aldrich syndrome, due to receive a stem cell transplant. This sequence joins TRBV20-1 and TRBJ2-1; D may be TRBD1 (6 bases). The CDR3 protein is CSANRQVGDEQFF. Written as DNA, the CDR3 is TGCAGTGCTAATCGACAGGTGGGCGATGAGCAGTTCTTC.